The entry that follows covers one TCR beta chain sequence. Its antigen specificity is not known. There are no base qualities to consult, and no much larger clone falls within one base. The data are from a study of blood T cell repertoires in COVID-19 (dated by TCRdb to between 2020 and 2021). With regard to the full study: Samples from collaborators originated in the United States, Italy and Spain and spanned both the acute and convalescent phases of COVID-19. Where HLA class I and class II types were available, the types were taken from metadata supplied by the sample provider, not from assay-based typing. A de-identified subject ID, COVID-19 status, age in years and sex were almost always included in the sample metadata. The dataset comprised deeply sampled blood TCRbeta repertoires from subjects exposed to, actively infected with, or recovered from COVID-19. The samples were drawn from two sources: the first 160 participants of the ongoing ImmuneRACE study, and 950 to 1,500 subjects contributed by 6 global collaborators. The repertoires were made available in a free public database intended to serve as a resource for research on the immune response to SARS-CoV-2. The material from the prospective study consisted of cDNA or gDNA derived from T cells, B-cell-depleted T cells, or PBMCs.

CDR1 and CDR2 are read off the germline V gene as MGHRA and YSYEKL. V gives up 4 bases and J gives up 8 bases, and the segment between their germline ends measures 17 bases. Inclusive of the bounding cysteine and phenylalanine, the CDR3 is 15 residues long. The sequence is cut down to CDR3 DNA, 45 bases in frame from base 1. TCRbeta CDR3 regions were amplified from genomic DNA by means of the immunoSEQ Assay, a bias-controlled multiplex PCR. In the paper's pipeline: Nucleated cell counts per sample were estimated from amplification of reference gene primers within the assay. Sequence reads were collapsed and filtered to measure the absolute abundance of every unique TCRbeta CDR3 rearrangement. For each sample, productive Simpson clonality was calculated by taking the square root of Simpson's diversity index across productive rearrangements. TCRdb carries this immuneACCESS record with in-frame sequences only. Its versions omit some clonotypes, under half of them owing to an unresolved V gene in the studies checked, with the rest unexplained. V and J calls and clone size are given by that table; D and trimming were obtained from the DNA. Recorded for this sample are fewer than 100,000 clones; about 89% of them occurred a single time. 9% to 12% of the sample belongs to the ten largest clones.

General findings and caveats noted by the study authors: How much clinical and demographic metadata was included differed by source and by participant, and the metadata was provided uncurated.

Whole blood was collected in K2EDTA tubes by collaborating institutions according to the institutions' own protocols. For TCRbeta analysis, collaborators shipped samples as frozen whole blood, isolated PBMCs, or DNA extracted from either of those sample types. This clonotype originated in a man aged 50-59 years with acute or convalescent COVID-19. This receptor chain uses TRBV4-1 and TRBJ1-4; the D segment cannot be called with confidence. The specimen sequenced was peripheral blood. Here the CDR3 is given as CASSREAGLSEKLFF. At the DNA level, the sequence is TGCGCCAGCAGCCGCGAAGCAGGTCTAAGCGAAAAACTGTTTTTT.